This T cell receptor (beta chain) was identified during a study of immune evolution from preneoplasia to lung adenocarcinoma. Study findings and constraints: Top clone frequencies peaked in normal lung, apparently declining through invasive adenocarcinoma. Highest clonality occurred in KRAS-mutant, not EGFR-mutant or double wild-type, nodules.

CDR3 length equals 13 residues. Germline V gene lookup returns CDR1 SGHVS and CDR2 FQNEAQ. The ends were cut back, 2 bases at V and 1 base at J, with 5 bases in the middle. This clone has more than one count but fewer than ten. Its antigen remains unknown. Histologic diagnosis was independently verified by two lung pathologists. After pathologic assessment, macro-dissection selected premalignant or tumor cells for extraction. Only in-frame clones appear in the TCRdb table, and some are missing; sequencing was by immunoSEQ multiplex PCR. The profile shows over 14,000 clones, more than 65% of them singletons.

V is TRBV7-8 and J is TRBJ1-1; D call uncertain. This clonotype originated in a person aged 60-80 years with lung adenocarcinoma. The specimen sequenced was FFPE minimally invasive lung adenocarcinoma tissue. CDR3 region: CASSLSRNTEAFF. CDR3 DNA: TGTGCCAGCAGCTTATCCAGGAACACTGAAGCTTTCTTT.